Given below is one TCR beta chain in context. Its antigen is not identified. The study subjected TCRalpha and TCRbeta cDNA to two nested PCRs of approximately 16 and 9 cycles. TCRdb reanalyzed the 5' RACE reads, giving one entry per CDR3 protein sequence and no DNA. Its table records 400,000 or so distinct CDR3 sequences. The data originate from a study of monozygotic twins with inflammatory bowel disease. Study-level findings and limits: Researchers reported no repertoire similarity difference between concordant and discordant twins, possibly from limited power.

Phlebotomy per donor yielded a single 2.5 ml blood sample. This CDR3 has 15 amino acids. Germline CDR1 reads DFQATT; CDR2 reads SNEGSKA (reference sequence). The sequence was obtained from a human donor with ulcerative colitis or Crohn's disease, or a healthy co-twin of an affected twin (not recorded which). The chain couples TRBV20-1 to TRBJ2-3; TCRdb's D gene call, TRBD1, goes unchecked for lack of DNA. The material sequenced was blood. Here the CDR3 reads CSAAPLGHRTDTQYF.